Listed here is a single T cell receptor (beta chain). These data belong to a study of shared clonotypes between healthy human individuals. CDR3 length equals 15 residues. V was shortened by 3 bases and J by 4 bases, with 16 bases between the two germline ends. Per germline, CDR1 LNHDA and CDR2 SQIVND (reference sequence). Produced via immunoSEQ multiplex PCR; TCRdb's table is partial and in-frame only. The sample holds about 2.5 million clones, roughly 92% seen once. Both subsets, CD45RA+ naive and CD45RA-negative memory, were split from the CD4+ cells. The clonotype originates from a man younger than 30 in good health. Some clones in this sample may be carry-over from other donors' samples. Sequences were obtained from naive CD4+ T cells from PBMCs. Regarding subset: CD45RA+ positively selected. The V gene is TRBV19, the J gene TRBJ2-7, with D possibly called TRBD1 or TRBD2 (7 bases each). The DNA of the CDR3 is TGTGCCAGTAGTATCCGGAGACAGGGAGGGTACGAGCAGTACTTC. Translating it yields CASSIRRQGGYEQYF.